This T cell receptor beta chain emerged from a study of blood T cells in healthy people across ages. Trimming took 5 bases from V and 4 from J; bases not matched to a gene: 8. This CDR3 has 15 amino acids. The germline V gene encodes CDR1 DFQATT and CDR2 SNEGSKA (reference sequence). A second roughly 6 to 11 cycle PCR used barcoded and J-beta primers. From the 5' RACE reads, TCRdb called clonotypes with MiXCR, one entry per CDR3 protein. This table has hundreds of thousands of distinct CDR3 sequences, around 50% appearing once. The J gene is TRBJ2-5, the V gene TRBV20-1; 12 nucleotides align to TRBD2. The sample taken for sequencing was blood. The sequence was obtained from a man aged 35 to 55 in good health. CDR3 in amino acids: CSAGRLAGVGETQYF. In DNA form, the CDR3 reads TGCAGTGCTGGACGACTAGCGGGAGTAGGAGAGACCCAGTACTTC.